This T cell receptor (beta chain) was sequenced for a study of blood T cell repertoires in COVID-19. The wider study: Samples taken during acute and convalescent COVID-19 were collected in the United States, Italy and Spain. T cells, B-cell-depleted T cells, or PBMCs provided the cDNA or gDNA that served as material.

Source study methods: Estimated nucleated cell counts came from reference gene primer amplification. Method: immunoSEQ multiplex PCR; TCRdb's copy keeps in-frame clones and lacks some. V, J and clone size derive from that table, while D and trimming were established from the DNA sequence. Of around 260,000 clones detected, approximately 91% appear once; the ten largest clones hold 0.7%. CDR1 and CDR2 (germline): MNHEY, SVGEGT. J gave up 8 bases and V 6 bases, and 8 bases lay outside the gene matches. The CDR3 has 15 amino acids. The TCR sequence derives from a human donor in a cohort sampled during active COVID-19. The V gene is TRBV6-2 or TRBV6-3, the J gene TRBJ1-6; 9 positions match TRBD1. Sequenced: peripheral blood. CDR3 protein: CASSADRGPYSPLHF. The CDR3 nucleotides read TGTGCCAGCAGCGCGGACAGGGGACCTTATTCACCCCTCCACTTT.